Presented here are 4 T cell receptor beta chains from one specimen sequenced in a study of blood T cell repertoires in COVID-19 (dated by TCRdb to the early 2020s). The library was produced with the immunoSEQ multiplex PCR assay. Not all clones reach the TCRdb copy of this immuneACCESS table, which keeps in-frame sequences only. Checked studies attribute under half of the gap to unresolved V genes and leave the rest unexplained. A total of roughly 83,000 clones appear in this sample, 86% of them only once. Of the sample, about 8.5% is held by the ten largest clones. The sequenced sample was peripheral blood. These receptors were obtained from a man in his fifties with active COVID-19.

The chain employs TRBV27 and TRBJ1-2, with 9 bases aligning to TRBD1. The CDR3 has 18 amino acids. The V segment lost 3 bases and the J segment 2 bases; nucleotides outside the gene matches: 13. Per the germline V gene, CDR1 is MNHEY and CDR2 is SMNVEV (reference sequence). CDR3 region: CASSFTHPPGQGNYGYTF. CDR3 sequence (DNA): TGTGCCAGCAGTTTTACCCATCCACCGGGACAGGGAAACTATGGCTACACCTTC.

This clone has only a few counts. V usage is TRBV7-9 and J usage is TRBJ1-2, with D perhaps matching TRBD1 (5 bases). Trimming shortened V by 1 base and J by 8 bases, and 14 bases separated the two germline ends. The CDR3 contains 14 residues. Germline CDR1 is SEHNR and CDR2 is FQNEAQ (reference sequence). In nucleotides, the CDR3 is TGTGCCAGCAGCTTAGACGAACAGGTTTCAGGCTACACCTTC. The encoded protein is CASSLDEQVSGYTF.

The rearrangement uses TRBV5-8 and TRBJ1-4; 7 nucleotides line up with TRBD1. This CDR3 comprises 13 residues. Germline-derived CDR1 and CDR2 are SGHTS and YDEGEE. V was clipped by 5 bases and J by 7 bases; unmatched bases: 5. CDR3 DNA sequence: TGTGCCAGCAGAGCGACAGGGACTGAAAAACTGTTTTTT. This codes for CASRATGTEKLFF.

The chain is built from TRBV5-1 and TRBJ2-7, with D maybe TRBD1 (7 bases). The V and J ends lost 4 bases and 2 bases respectively, with 10 bases between them. This CDR3 has 13 amino acids. Germline values: CDR1 SGHRS, CDR2 YFSETQ. The CDR3 reads CASSGGTAYEQYF. CDR3 DNA sequence: TGCGCCAGCAGCGGAGGGACAGCCTACGAGCAGTACTTC.